One and the same sample provided the 30 T cell receptor beta chains below, sequenced in a study of tumor-infiltrating lymphocytes in primary liver carcinoma. From about 0.45 ug total RNA, TCR beta cDNA was generated with a primer in the constant region. Generation of the TCR beta libraries relied on three nested multiplex PCR rounds using slightly modified ARM-PCR. With TRBV1-TRBV30 forward primers and a C-beta reverse primer, the first two PCR rounds were run for around 11 cycles each. MiXCR, applied by TCRdb to the multiplex PCR reads, yields one record per CDR3 protein. The profile shows 150,000 to 200,000 distinct CDR3 sequences, around 60% of them singletons. In addition to blood RNA drawn from unsorted whole blood, germline DNA was extracted. Specimen: peripheral blood. The receptor source for this set is a man aged 35 to 55 with primary liver carcinoma and hepatitis B virus infection.

Concerning this clonotype itself: A junction end diverges from the germline sequence, so it may reflect a read error. V usage is TRBV10-3 and J usage is TRBJ2-3, with TRBD2 as a possible D gene (6 bases). CDR1 is ENHRY and CDR2 is SYGVKD in the germline V gene. The CDR3 covers 16 residues. The CDR3, as DNA: TGTGCCATCAGTGAGTCCGGCCGGGAGATAGTAGATACGCAGTGTTTT. This gives the protein CAISESGREIVDTQCF.

Worth noting for this clonotype: Sequence at one end of the junction differs from germline and may be a read error. V gene TRBV11-1 combines with J gene TRBJ2-1; 9 bases fit TRBD2. CDR3 length equals 14 residues. Germline CDR1 and CDR2: SGHAT and FQDESV (reference sequence). CDR3 nucleotide sequence: TGTGGCAGCAGCTCTAGCGGGAACGTAAGGGGACAGTTCTTC. It encodes CGSSSSGNVRGQFF.

This sequence joins TRBV6-1 and TRBJ2-1, with TRBD2 matching 11 bases. CDR1 is MNHNS and CDR2 is SASEGT in the germline V gene. This CDR3 is built from 16 residues. The V and J ends lost 7 bases and 5 bases, in that order; junction bases with no gene match: 10. The CDR3 DNA reads as TGTGCCAGCATTCCCCAGGGACTAGCGGAAAACAATGAGCAGTTCTTC. Residues: CASIPQGLAENNEQFF.

The J gene is TRBJ2-5, the V gene TRBV11-1; tentative D call: TRBD1 (5 bases). CDR1 and CDR2 (germline): SGHAT, FQDESV (reference sequence). The CDR3 is 11 residues long. The germline V and J ends were trimmed by 8 bases and 5 bases, with 9 bases remaining between them. The CDR3 loop is CASGSGETQYF. The CDR3 DNA is TGTGCCAGCGGCTCAGGGGAGACCCAGTACTTC.

Notes on this clonotype: One junction end disagrees with the germline gene, perhaps due to a read error. The chain recombines TRBV7-8 with TRBJ1-1; no reliable D call. Per germline, CDR1 SGHVS and CDR2 FQNEAQ. CDR3 length equals 14 residues. CDR3 region: CASISGVLNTEALF. The CDR3 DNA is TGTGCCAGCATAAGCGGGGTTTTGAACACTGAAGCTCTCTTT.

The J gene is TRBJ1-5, the V gene TRBV28; no reliable D call. The CDR3 spans 11 residues. Looked up from germline, CDR1 is MDHEN and CDR2 is SYDVKM. Trimming left V 5 bases short and J 9 bases short, with 8 bases between. The CDR3 loop reads CASSIRGPQHF. The CDR3 region has the DNA TGTGCCAGCAGTATCCGGGGGCCCCAGCATTTT.

Notes on this clonotype: One base away lies a much larger clone, so this may be a sequencing read error. The chain recombines TRBV6-6 with TRBJ2-7; 8 bases fit TRBD1. The CDR3 is 14 amino acids. Germline-derived CDR1 and CDR2 are MNHNY and SVGAGI (reference sequence). The CDR3 nucleotides read TGTGCCAGCAATTACTCCGGACAGGGATACGAGCAGTACTTC. It yields the protein CASNYSGQGYEQYF.

For this clonotype: This CDR3 is missing its conserved last phenylalanine or tryptophan, likely due to a read error. The chain recombines TRBV6-6 with TRBJ2-2, with 10 bases matching TRBD2. The ends lost 6 bases at V and 6 bases at J; junction bases unmatched: 13. The CDR3 sequence is 17 residues long. Germline V gene lookup returns CDR1 MNHNY and CDR2 SVGAGI (reference sequence). The CDR3 loop is CASSPHRLAGVAGELFV. The CDR3 region has the DNA TGTGCCAGCAGCCCCCATCGGCTAGCGGGAGTGGCCGGGGAGCTGTTTGTT.

This chain uses TRBV5-1 with TRBJ2-7; D is perhaps TRBD2 (5 bases). This CDR3 comprises 13 residues. Trimming took off 2 bases at V and 2 bases at J, with 8 bases between the two ends. Germline CDR1 SGHRS, CDR2 YFSETQ. CDR3 nucleotide sequence: TGCGCCAGCAGCTTTGCGGGCGCCTACGAGCAGTACTTC. Protein sequence: CASSFAGAYEQYF.

In its sample, this clonotype was seen many times. This chain connects TRBV6-6 to TRBJ2-5; no definite D call. V gave up 5 bases and J gave up 3 bases, with 4 bases separating them. The CDR3 sequence is 11 residues long. Germline lookup yields CDR1 MNHNY and CDR2 SVGAGI (reference sequence). Here the CDR3 DNA reads TGTGCCAGCAGTACCGAAGAGACCCAGTACTTC. It codes for CASSTEETQYF.

Regarding this clonotype: One junction end disagrees with the germline gene, perhaps due to a read error. CDR3 region: CASSPASNTETFF. The CDR3 DNA follows: TGTGCCAGCAGTCCAGCGTCGAACACTGAAACTTTCTTT. J is TRBJ1-1 and V is TRBV11-2; D gene ambiguous. CDR3 length equals 13 residues. Germline-derived CDR1 and CDR2 are SGHAT and FQNNGV.

This clonotype appeared a single time. Here the CDR3 omits its conserved ending phenylalanine or tryptophan, so a read error is the likely source. V and J are TRBV6-6 and TRBJ2-3; the D is unclear. V was clipped by 8 bases and J by 6 bases, with 18 bases between them. CDR3 length: 14 amino acids. Germline V gives CDR1 MNHNY, CDR2 SVGAGI (reference sequence). CDR3 in amino acids: CASGLSVYADTQYL. In DNA form, the CDR3 reads TGTGCCAGCGGTTTAAGCGTTTATGCGGATACGCAGTATTTA.

This clonotype was recorded at least ten times. J is TRBJ2-1 and V is TRBV6-5; 7 nucleotides line up with TRBD2. This CDR3 has 15 residues. Germline-derived CDR1 and CDR2 are MNHEY and SVGAGI. Losses at the gene ends were 6 bases for V and 0 bases for J; bases not matched to a gene: 5. The CDR3 DNA is TGTGCCAGCAGCTCCAGCGGGGACTCCTACAATGAGCAGTTCTTC. Translated: CASSSSGDSYNEQFF.

The chain couples TRBV5-1 to TRBJ2-7; D perhaps matches TRBD2 (6 bases). The V end was cut by 4 bases, the J end by 4 bases, with 15 bases between. CDR3 length equals 14 residues. The V gene's germline CDR1 is SGHRS and CDR2 YFSETQ. The DNA for the CDR3 is TGCGCCAGCAGCCCCTCGGCGGGGCCTTACGAGCAGTACTTC. It specifies CASSPSAGPYEQYF.

The chain uses TRBV10-2 and TRBJ2-1, with 7 nucleotides matching TRBD2. The germline CDR1 and CDR2 sequences are WSHSY and SAAADI. The length of the CDR3 is 12 residues. The J segment lost 7 bases and the V segment lost 6 bases, leaving 3 bases of the junction unmatched. CDR3 in DNA: TGCGCCAGCAGGTGGGAGGGGAATGAGCAGTTCTTC. Its translation: CASRWEGNEQFF.

Comments on this clonotype: The final CDR3 position lacks the conserved phenylalanine or tryptophan, pointing to a likely read error. This chain links TRBV11-2 with TRBJ1-1; no clear D. This CDR3 region has 16 residues. Trimming left V 5 bases short and J 1 base short, with 17 bases between. CDR1 is SGHAT and CDR2 is FQNNGV in the germline V gene. As DNA, the CDR3 is TGTGCCAGCAGCCTACATCGACATGATGGGAACACTGAAGCTTTCCTT. This encodes CASSLHRHDGNTEAFL.

Worth noting for this clonotype: A single base separates this from a much larger clone, so it may be a read error. This chain joins TRBV11-2 and TRBJ1-4; TRBD1 aligns across 10 bases. The CDR3 is 17 residues long. The ends lost 7 bases at V and 11 bases at J; junction bases unmatched: 19. CDR1 and CDR2 from the germline V gene are SGHAT and FQNNGV. CDR3 region: CASIQNRDRGSKGKLFF. CDR3 nucleotides: TGTGCCAGCATCCAAAATAGGGACAGGGGATCCAAAGGGAAACTGTTTTTT.

Details on this clonotype: One end of the junction fails to match germline, which may point to a read error. The chain carries TRBV11-2 and TRBJ2-2; either TRBD1 or TRBD2 may fit D (5 bases each). CDR1 and CDR2 from the germline V gene are SGHAT and FQNNGV. The CDR3 has 14 residues. CDR3 nucleotides: TGTGCCAGCAGCACGAAGTTAGGCACCAGGGAGCCGTTTTTT. Amino acids: CASSTKLGTREPFF.

About this clonotype: The junction departs from germline at one end; a sequencing error may be responsible. This chain links TRBV12-3 or TRBV12-4 with TRBJ1-1; 7 nucleotides agree with TRBD1. This CDR3 region has 12 residues. The CDR3 protein is CAGSAGGTDAFF. The CDR3 bases are TGTGCCGGCAGTGCAGGGGGAACTGATGCTTTCTTT.

Turning to this clonotype: Since a much larger clone is just one base distant, this may be a read error. The rearrangement joins TRBV7-9 to TRBJ2-7, with D perhaps TRBD2 (6 bases). V was clipped by 5 bases and J by 7 bases, with 15 bases between them. This CDR3 is 13 amino acids long. The V gene's germline CDR1 is SEHNR and CDR2 FQNEAQ (reference sequence). CDR3 in amino acids: CASSRDSVGEQYF. The CDR3 coding sequence is TGTGCCAGCAGCCGGGACTCTGTAGGAGAGCAGTACTTC.

About this clonotype: With a much larger clone just one base away, this may be a read error. The gene calls are TRBV11-2 and TRBJ1-1; D is uncertain. The CDR3 length is 14 residues. Germline CDR1 SGHAT, CDR2 FQNNGV. The V and J ends lost 0 bases and 4 bases respectively, with 9 bases between them. In DNA form, the CDR3 reads TGTGCCAGCAGCTTAGAAGGATCGAGCACTGAAGCTTTCTTT. Encoded protein: CASSLEGSSTEAFF. Full variable domain (rest looked up from reference TRBV11-2 and TRBJ1-1): EAGVAQSPRYKIIEKRQSVAFWCNPISGHATLYWYQQILGQGPKLLIQFQNNGVVDDSQLPKDRFSAERLKGVDSTLKIQPAKLEDSAVYLCASSLEGSSTEAFFGQGTRLTVV.

The CDR3 DNA reads TGCGCCAGCAGTGAACCTAGCGACGCCTACGAGCAGTACTTC. Residues: CASSEPSDAYEQYF. The rearrangement uses TRBV10-2 and TRBJ2-7, with a tentative D call TRBD2 (6 bases). Germline V lookup: CDR1 WSHSY, CDR2 SAAADI. The CDR3 contains 14 residues. V lost 3 bases and J lost 2, with 11 bases in between.

V is TRBV6-1 and J is TRBJ1-1; 9 nucleotides agree with TRBD1. The V gene end was trimmed by 8 bases and the J gene end by 6 bases; junction bases not matched to a gene: 7. The CDR3 length is 13 residues. In germline, CDR1 is MNHNS, CDR2 SASEGT. CDR3 in amino acids: CASPRDRVSEAFF. In DNA form, the CDR3 reads TGTGCCAGCCCCCGGGACAGGGTTTCTGAAGCTTTCTTT.

In this sample, this clonotype turned up many times. The V call is TRBV11-3, the J call TRBJ2-2; the match to TRBD1 covers 8 bases. Germline V CDR1 and CDR2: SGHNT, YENEEA. J was trimmed by 1 base and V by 5 bases; bases with no gene match: 3. There are 15 residues in the CDR3. The CDR3 is CASSPGTGNTGELFF. CDR3 nucleotides: TGTGCCAGCAGCCCGGGGACAGGGAACACCGGGGAGCTGTTTTTT.

The CDR3, as DNA: TGTGCCAGCAGTGAAGCTGGGGGCGAATTCGAGAGTAAGGATGAGCAGTTCTTC. Residues: CASSEAGGEFESKDEQFF. V usage is TRBV6-4 and J usage is TRBJ2-1, with a tentative D call TRBD1 (6 bases). This CDR3 has 18 amino acids. Germline V gene sequence: CDR1 MRHNA, CDR2 SNTAGT. V was shortened by 3 bases and J by 8 bases, with 26 bases between the two germline ends.

This clonotype has ten or more counts. The V gene is TRBV29-1, the J gene TRBJ2-2; D gene unclear. The germline CDR1 and CDR2 sequences are SQVTM and ANQGSEA. The CDR3 is 11 amino acids. Trimming pared 6 bases from V and 1 base from J, leaving 3 bases between. CDR3 in DNA: TGCAGCGTAGGGAACACCGGGGAGCTGTTTTTT. Its translation is CSVGNTGELFF.

This clonotype was observed a few times. The chain combines TRBV5-1 with TRBJ1-5, with D hard to call. Per germline, CDR1 SGHRS and CDR2 YFSETQ. V shed 1 base and J shed 7 bases, with 15 bases lying between them. The CDR3 totals 15 residues. CDR3 loop: CASSLTVGTDQPQHF. CDR3 DNA sequence: TGCGCCAGCAGCTTGACAGTGGGTACAGACCAGCCCCAGCATTTT.

This clonotype was seen ten or more times. The chain employs TRBV6-1 and TRBJ2-3; D is undetermined. CDR1 is MNHNS, CDR2 SASEGT, per germline. The CDR3 length is 13 residues. The V gene lost 1 base and the J gene lost 4 bases, with 6 bases spanning the gap. CDR3 bases: TGTGCCAGCAGTGAAGGGGTCCCAGATACGCAGTATTTT. Translated, it gives CASSEGVPDTQYF.

This chain uses TRBV11-2 with TRBJ2-3, with TRBD2 matching over 10 bases. The V gene end was trimmed by 5 bases and the J gene end by 2 bases; junction bases not matched to a gene: 10. The CDR3 sequence is 17 residues long. In germline, CDR1 is SGHAT, CDR2 FQNNGV. The CDR3 protein is CASSQVPSGSVTDTQYF. For the CDR3, the DNA is TGTGCCAGCAGCCAAGTTCCTAGCGGGAGTGTCACAGATACGCAGTATTTT.

The rearrangement uses TRBV6-6 and TRBJ2-7, with TRBD2 as a possible D gene (6 bases). CDR3 size: 14 residues. The V end was cut by 2 bases, the J end by 0 bases, with 8 bases between. Germline CDR1 reads MNHNY; CDR2 reads SVGAGI (reference sequence). The CDR3: CASSYGGTSYEQYF. Written as DNA, the CDR3 is TGTGCCAGCAGTTACGGCGGGACCTCCTACGAGCAGTACTTC.